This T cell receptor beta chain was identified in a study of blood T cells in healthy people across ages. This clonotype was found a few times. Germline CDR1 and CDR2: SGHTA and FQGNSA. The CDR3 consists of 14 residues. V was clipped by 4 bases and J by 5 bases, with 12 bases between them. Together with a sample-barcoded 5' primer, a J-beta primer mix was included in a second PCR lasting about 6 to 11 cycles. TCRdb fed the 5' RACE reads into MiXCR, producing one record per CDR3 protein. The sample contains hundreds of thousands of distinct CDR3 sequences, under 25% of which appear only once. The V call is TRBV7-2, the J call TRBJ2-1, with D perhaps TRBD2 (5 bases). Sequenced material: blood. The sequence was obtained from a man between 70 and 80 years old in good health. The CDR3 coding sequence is TGTGCCAGCAGCTCCCGTGGGAGTAACAATGAGCAGTTCTTC. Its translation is CASSSRGSNNEQFF.